The sequence of this T cell receptor beta chain was determined in a study of monozygotic twins with inflammatory bowel disease. The CDR3 totals 15 residues. Germline assignment: CDR1 DFQATT and CDR2 SNEGSKA (reference sequence). Study-wide results and limits: Twins with IBD were found to have lower TCRbeta diversity (inverse Simpson) than healthy co-twins.

Concerning this clonotype: As yet, its antigen is unknown.

There were about 3,500 ng of total RNA used for each TCR library. From the 5' RACE reads, TCRdb lists one entry per CDR3 protein and no DNA. This sample contains about 420,000 distinct CDR3 sequences. Each donor had more than 2 ml of blood drawn. J is TRBJ1-6 and V is TRBV20-1; TCRdb names TRBD1, which stays unverified in the absence of DNA. What was sequenced was blood. The TCR was taken from a human donor with ulcerative colitis or Crohn's disease, or a healthy co-twin of an affected twin (not recorded which). CDR3 loop: CSARDRTGPNSPLHF.